The present T cell receptor (beta chain) was sequenced within a study of chronic HIV infection and antiretroviral therapy. TCRdb passed the 5' RACE reads through MiXCR, listing each CDR3 protein once. This repertoire shows 45,000 to 60,000 distinct CDR3 sequences, 15% to 20% found once; its top ten account for approximately 2.8%. In germline, CDR1 is SGHRS, CDR2 YFSETQ. This CDR3 has 16 amino acids. Between the trimmed V and J ends, which lost 0 bases and 2 bases, there was a span of 15 bases. This clonotype has a handful of counts. The clonotype comes from an adult who had HIV and had not received antiretroviral therapy, or was an uninfected healthy control (not recorded which). Source material: peripheral blood. The rearrangement uses TRBV5-1 and TRBJ2-7; D might be TRBD1 or TRBD2, each matching 5 bases. The CDR3 spells CASSLGYGTDTYEQYF. The CDR3, as DNA: TGCGCCAGCAGCTTGGGTTACGGGACGGATACCTACGAGCAGTACTTC. Full variable domain (rest looked up from reference TRBV5-1 and TRBJ2-7): KAGVTQTPRYLIKTRGQQVTLSCSPISGHRSVSWYQQTPGQGLQFLFEYFSETQRNKGNFPGRFSGRQFSNSRSEMNVSTLELGDSALYLCASSLGYGTDTYEQYFGPGTRLTVT.